This T cell receptor beta chain was recovered during a study of cytomegalovirus exposure and HLA in healthy donors. Study summary: Unique TCRs numbering approximately 80 million, obtained from HLA-typed donors, made up an early data release. Study-level points and caveats: Several V segments, TRBV6-2 and TRBV6-3 among them, could not be told apart and were dropped.

With respect to this clone: Its antigen is unknown.

The J segment lost 0 bases and the V segment lost 4 bases, leaving 17 bases of the junction unmatched. The CDR3 sequence is 19 residues long. The germline V gene encodes CDR1 MGHRA and CDR2 YSYEKL. Everyone who donated was a healthy bone marrow donor. Primers for the PCR totalled 60 Vbeta and 13 Jbeta. Profiling relied on immunoSEQ multiplex PCR, and the TCRdb table lists in-frame clones only, not all of them. The sample table includes about 200,000 clones. Input material: PBMCs. V and J are TRBV4-1 and TRBJ1-2; 7 positions agree with TRBD1. The receptor was isolated from a woman in her 30s in good health and CMV-seropositive. The CDR3 DNA follows: TGCGCCAGCAGCCCCAGTCGGGACAGCTTACTTCTCGCTAACTATGGCTACACCTTC. Amino acids: CASSPSRDSLLLANYGYTF.